This T cell receptor (beta chain) was captured by sequencing in a study of T cells in Graves' hyperthyroidism and ophthalmopathy. The study's findings and limits: The model predicted ophthalmopathy a median around 6 months before onset.

The study included ophthalmopathy patients with Clinical Activity Score at least 3, NOSPECS grade at least 4 and duration under 3 months. Exclusion of patients followed from uncontrolled infection, other autoimmune disease, pregnancy or lactation. Template material for amplifying TCR beta CDR3 regions consisted of RNA transcripts. Initially, a first-round RT-PCR of the TCR CDR3 employed the HTBI primer set. Each CDR3 protein gets one entry after TCRdb re-called the multiplex PCR reads with MiXCR. The profile shows hundreds of thousands of distinct CDR3 sequences, around a fifth of them singletons. This clonotype occurred many times. The antigen is undetermined. Sequencing was carried out using blood. The receptor's source is a woman in her seventies with Graves' ophthalmopathy.

CDR3 coding DNA: TGTGCCAGCAGTTACAGGGACCTCTACGAGCAGTACTTC. Protein product: CASSYRDLYEQYF. V gene TRBV6-2 or TRBV6-3 combines with J gene TRBJ2-7, with D perhaps being TRBD1 or TRBD2 (5 bases each). The V end was cut by 2 bases, the J end by 3 bases, with 8 bases between. The CDR3 spans 13 residues. Per the germline V gene, CDR1 is MNHEY and CDR2 is SVGEGT.